This TCR beta chain was recovered during a study of neurological immune-mediated disorders. Regarding the study as a whole: The most TCR clonal expansion was seen in HTLV-1-associated myelopathy, and the least was seen in multiple sclerosis, which fell below healthy controls.

This clonotype was recorded at least ten times. Its antigen is undetermined. TCRdb re-called the 5' RACE reads with MiXCR, one entry per CDR3 protein. The profile shows more than 35,000 distinct CDR3 sequences, 6% to 7% of them singletons. The CDR3 has 14 amino acids. In germline, CDR1 is SGHRS, CDR2 YFSETQ. V lost 0 bases, J lost 5 bases, and 12 bases lay in between. Healthy controls were blood bank volunteers in Maryland, USA. The cells used in sorted libraries, CD4+ or CD8+ T cells, numbered 750,000 to 1,000,000. Sequencing used CD4+ T cells from blood. This TCR derives from a woman between 40 and 55 years old in good health. This chain uses TRBV5-1 with TRBJ2-7; D possibly corresponds to TRBD2 (5 bases). Here the CDR3 reads CASSLDGNSHEQYF. The DNA for the CDR3 is TGCGCCAGCAGCTTGGACGGGAATAGCCACGAGCAGTACTTC.